This T cell receptor beta chain is drawn from a study of siplizumab effects on memory and regulatory T cells. Regarding the study as a whole: Some alloreactive sequences were traceable to unstimulated CD4+ memory cells, and siplizumab significantly reduced them.

Only in-frame clones appear in the TCRdb table, and some are missing; sequencing was by immunoSEQ multiplex PCR. The table has more than 85,000 clones, around nine tenths seen once. Germline V lookup: CDR1 MNHNY, CDR2 SVGAGI (reference sequence). The junction had 6 bases not matched to a gene; V was cut back by 5 bases and J by 4 bases. The CDR3 is 15 amino acids. This clone has only one observation. Its antigen is undetermined. The chain has TRBV6-6 and TRBJ2-1; 9 positions agree with TRBD2. This sequence was found in a human donor in good health. Sequenced material: CD4+ T cells sorted from blood. CDR3 sequence: CASSVAGENYNEQFF. The CDR3 DNA follows: TGTGCCAGCAGTGTAGCGGGAGAGAATTACAATGAGCAGTTCTTC.